Listed here is a single T cell receptor beta chain. This record comes from a study of blood T cell repertoires in COVID-19. The overall study: Both acute and convalescent COVID-19 samples were obtained from the United States, Italy and Spain. T cells, B-cell-depleted T cells, or PBMCs provided the cDNA or gDNA that served as material.

V was trimmed by 1 base and J by 1 base, leaving 18 bases between them. The CDR3 covers 18 residues. Germline-derived CDR1 and CDR2 are LNHDA and SQIVND (reference sequence). Original analysis: Quantification of nucleated cells was approximated via reference gene primer amplification. Only in-frame clones appear in the TCRdb table, and some are missing; sequencing was by immunoSEQ multiplex PCR. The DNA was the basis for D and trimming; V, J and clone size are from that table. The data contain some 250,000 clones, 86% of them singletons. The clonotype was recovered from a woman younger than 45 who had recovered from COVID-19. The sample taken for sequencing was peripheral blood. V usage is TRBV19 and J usage is TRBJ2-3; a possible D gene is TRBD1 (6 bases). CDR3 nucleotide sequence: TGTGCCAGTAGTATAGCAGTAGCTGGGTCAGGGGGCACAGATACGCAGTATTTT. This sequence encodes CASSIAVAGSGGTDTQYF. Together with reference TRBV19 and TRBJ2-3, the CDR3 gives the full variable domain: DGGITQSPKYLFRKEGQNVTLSCEQNLNHDAMYWYRQDPGQGLRLIYYSQIVNDFQKGDIAEGYSVSREKKESFPLTVTSAQKNPTAFYLCASSIAVAGSGGTDTQYFGPGTRLTVL.